This is a list of T cell receptor beta chains from one sample in a study of blood T cells in healthy people across ages. A single record per CDR3 protein comes from TCRdb applying MiXCR to the 5' RACE reads. Among 600,000 to 1,000,000 distinct CDR3 sequences listed, 55% to 70% were seen once. Material for sequencing was blood. The receptors here all came from a man aged 25-40 years in good health. Both conserved end residues are part of each CDR3. A D gene is named only where the DNA matches it firmly. Rows give clone size only sometimes, using once, few, many, or a class for an expanded clone.

>.|.|TRBV7-2|TRBJ2-1
TGTGCCAGCAGCTTAAGGCTCGAAGCGCAAGATGAGCAGTTCTTC
CASSLRLEAQDEQFF
>.|TRBD1|TRBV6-1|TRBJ2-5
TGTGCCAGCAGCAAAACCGGGACAGGGTTAGAGACCCAGTACTTC
CASSKTGTGLETQYF
>.|.|TRBV2|TRBJ2-7
TGTGCCAGCAGTGAAGCGAAAGTCTACGAGCAGTACTTC
CASSEAKVYEQYF
>.|TRBD2|TRBV7-9|TRBJ2-3
TGTGCCAGCAGCGCGGCCGGGGGGAGCACAGATACGCAGTATTTT
CASSAAGGSTDTQYF
>.|TRBD2|TRBV7-2|TRBJ2-3
TGTGCCAGCAGCTCATCCCGACTAGCGGGGACAGATACGCAGTATTTT
CASSSSRLAGTDTQYF
>.|TRBD1|TRBV2|TRBJ2-5
TGTGCCAGCAGTGGCCCCCGGGACAGAGAGACCCAGTACTTC
CASSGPRDRETQYF
>.|TRBD2|TRBV7-2|TRBJ2-1
TGTGCCAGCAGCTTCATACTAGCGGGGGGTATAATCTCCTACAATGAGCAGTTCTTC
CASSFILAGGIISYNEQFF
>.|.|TRBV7-2|TRBJ1-6
TGTGCCAGCAGCTTAGTGTCTGGGGTTGTCAATTCACCCCTCCACTTT
CASSLVSGVVNSPLHF
>.|.|TRBV9|TRBJ2-1
TGTGCCAGCAGCGTAGCCCAGGGTAGTGAGCAGTTCTTC
CASSVAQGSEQFF
>.|.|TRBV29-1|TRBJ1-1
TGCAGCGTTCCTCTTGGACAGCTGAACACTGAAGCTTTCTTT
CSVPLGQLNTEAFF
>.|.|TRBV4-3|TRBJ2-3
TGCGCCAGCAGCCAAGTTTGGGGCCTCGAGCCAGATACGCAGTATTTT
CASSQVWGLEPDTQYF
>.|TRBD2|TRBV14|TRBJ2-6
TGTGCCAGCAGCCGTAGCGGGAAGGCTGGGGCCAACGTCCTGACTTTC
CASSRSGKAGANVLTF
>.|TRBD2|TRBV4-3|TRBJ2-1
TGCGCCAGCAGCCAAGTCAGCGGGAGGACCTTGGGGAGGGCTGAGCAGTTCTTC
CASSQVSGRTLGRAEQFF
>.|.|TRBV6-4|TRBJ2-3
TGTGCCAGCATCAGGGTCGGAAGAATGCTCAGACCAGATACGCAGTATTTT
CASIRVGRMLRPDTQYF
>.|.|TRBV28|TRBJ2-5
TGTGCCAGCAGCTCCGCGGGTTACCAAGAGACCCGGTACTTC
CASSSAGYQETRYF
>.|TRBD1|TRBV7-2|TRBJ2-1
TGTGCCAGCAGTACCGGGACAGGGTCTTACAATGAGCAGTTCTTC
CASSTGTGSYNEQFF
>.|TRBD2|TRBV27|TRBJ2-1
TGTGCCAGCAGTTTAGGCGGGGGAGCGGGCGGGCAGTTCTTC
CASSLGGGAGGQFF
>.|.|TRBV25-1|TRBJ2-7
TGTGCCAGCAGTGGGAAGACGGGGAGACATAACTCCTACGAGCGGTACTTC
CASSGKTGRHNSYERYF
>few|TRBD2|TRBV10-2|TRBJ2-7
TGCGCCAGCCAGCGGGGGGGCTCCTACGAGCAGTACTTC
CASQRGGSYEQYF
>.|.|TRBV6-1|TRBJ1-2
TGTGCCCGCAGGATGGGGGCCGGGTATGGCTACACCTTC
CARRMGAGYGYTF
>.|.|TRBV15|TRBJ2-7
TGTGCCACCAGCAGCGGGACTGGCCAGACCTACGAGCAGTACTTC
CATSSGTGQTYEQYF
>.|TRBD2|TRBV9|TRBJ2-1
TGTGCCAGCAGCGTAGGGCCAGCGGGAGGTTACAATGAGCAGTTCTTC
CASSVGPAGGYNEQFF